The next 21 T cell receptor beta chains were all read from a single sample in a study of blood T cell repertoires in COVID-19. TCRdb's table, derived via immunoSEQ multiplex PCR, lists solely in-frame clones and lacks some. The table has some 38,000 clones, 90% seen once. The material sequenced was peripheral blood. These receptors originate from a man in his fifties or sixties with active or convalescent COVID-19.

The sample holds a few counts of this clone. The chain joins TRBV29-1 to TRBJ2-3; 9 bases fit TRBD1. CDR1 and CDR2 from the germline V gene are SQVTM and ANQGSEA. This CDR3 contains 13 residues. Unmatched junction bases numbered 6, after V lost 5 bases and J lost 6 bases. Here the CDR3 DNA reads TGCAGCGTTCCGGGACAGGGTATTGATACGCAGTATTTT. This gives the protein CSVPGQGIDTQYF.

This clone was recorded once. This sequence joins TRBV30 and TRBJ2-7; 7 bases line up with TRBD1. J gave up 7 bases and V 3 bases, and 6 bases lay outside the gene matches. The CDR3 runs to 12 residues. The germline V gene encodes CDR1 GTSNPN and CDR2 SVGIG (reference sequence). CDR3 bases: TGTGCCTGGAGCACACAGGGGTGGGAGCAGTACTTC. Protein sequence: CAWSTQGWEQYF.

The chain's CDR3 is CASIDRGEQYF. CDR3 sequence (DNA): TGTGCCAGCATCGACAGGGGCGAGCAGTACTTC. The chain employs TRBV28 and TRBJ2-7, with 8 nucleotides matching TRBD1. CDR3 length: 11 amino acids. CDR1 and CDR2 (germline): MDHEN, SYDVKM. Germline trimming cut 7 bases from V and 6 bases from J; bases unmatched to any gene: 2.

The chain links TRBV27 to TRBJ2-1; tentative D call: TRBD2 (6 bases). With 8 bases removed from V and 4 bases from J, the gap between germline ends came to 18 bases. The CDR3 runs 15 residues. The germline CDR1 and CDR2 sequences are MNHEY and SMNVEV (reference sequence). CDR3 DNA: TGTGCCAGCGCCAATACGTGGACTAAATACAATGAGCAGTTCTTC. It translates to CASANTWTKYNEQFF.

This clone was seen only a few times. V gene TRBV28 combines with J gene TRBJ1-4; the D gene is possibly TRBD1 (5 bases). Trimming stripped 6 bases from V and 7 bases from J, with 9 bases between. CDR3 size: 12 residues. Germline V gene sequence: CDR1 MDHEN, CDR2 SYDVKM. The CDR3 region has the DNA TGTGCCAGCAGCCAGGGAGGTGAAAAACTGTTTTTT. Protein product: CASSQGGEKLFF.

The chain joins TRBV19 to TRBJ1-6; 8 bases agree with TRBD1. Trimming took 5 bases from V and 9 from J; bases not matched to a gene: 9. Germline V gene lookup returns CDR1 LNHDA and CDR2 SQIVND (reference sequence). The CDR3 is made up of 15 amino acids. The CDR3 coding sequence is TGTGCCAGTAGTCAAGCAGGGGGCGCGAGTTCACCCCTCCACTTT. Protein: CASSQAGGASSPLHF.

The chain couples TRBV5-6 to TRBJ2-7; no reliable D call. Trimming stripped 6 bases from V and 3 bases from J, with 13 bases between. The CDR3 runs 13 residues. Germline loops: CDR1 SGHDT, CDR2 YYEEEE. CDR3 in amino acids: CASTHRVVYEQYF. CDR3 DNA sequence: TGTGCCAGCACCCACCGGGTAGTCTACGAGCAGTACTTC. The full variable domain, rest sourced from reference TRBV5-6 and TRBJ2-7, is DAGVTQSPTHLIKTRGQQVTLRCSPKSGHDTVSWYQQALGQGPQFIFQYYEEEERQRGNFPDRFSGHQFPNYSSELNVNALLLGDSALYLCASTHRVVYEQYFGPGTRLTVT.

The rearrangement joins TRBV29-1 to TRBJ2-2; 9 bases line up with TRBD2. V shed 3 bases and J 4 bases; nucleotides not matched to a gene: 3. CDR1 is SQVTM and CDR2 is ANQGSEA in the germline V gene. The CDR3 consists of 14 residues. This CDR3 reads CSVDSGSVTGELFF. In nucleotides, the CDR3 is TGCAGCGTTGATAGCGGGAGTGTCACCGGGGAGCTGTTTTTT.

This sequence joins TRBV5-1 and TRBJ2-1, with D tentatively TRBD1 (5 bases). The length of the CDR3 is 13 residues. The germline V and J ends were trimmed by 4 bases and 5 bases, with 10 bases remaining between them. Germline V gives CDR1 SGHRS, CDR2 YFSETQ. The CDR3 region has the DNA TGCGCCAGCAGCCTCCGGACAAACAATGAGCAGTTCTTC. Its translation is CASSLRTNNEQFF. Full variable domain (rest looked up from reference TRBV5-1 and TRBJ2-1): KAGVTQTPRYLIKTRGQQVTLSCSPISGHRSVSWYQQTPGQGLQFLFEYFSETQRNKGNFPGRFSGRQFSNSRSEMNVSTLELGDSALYLCASSLRTNNEQFFGPGTRLTVL.

The chain combines TRBV6-2 or TRBV6-3 with TRBJ2-7; 15 bases are shared with TRBD2. V trimming: 6 bases; J trimming: 8 bases; junction bases outside the gene matches: 8. The CDR3 runs to 15 residues. Looked up from germline, CDR1 is MNHEY and CDR2 is SVGEGT. The chain's CDR3 is CASSPGLAGGRKQYF. CDR3 DNA sequence: TGTGCCAGCAGCCCAGGACTAGCGGGAGGGCGTAAGCAGTACTTC.

This clone was recorded a few times. The rearrangement uses TRBV6-5 and TRBJ1-1, with D possibly being TRBD1 (6 bases). This CDR3 region has 12 residues. V lost 6 bases, J lost 9 bases, and 14 bases lay in between. Germline CDR1 and CDR2: MNHEY and SVGAGI. Written as DNA, the CDR3 is TGTGCCAGCAGCCCCGGGACACCTAAAGCTTTCTTT. Translated: CASSPGTPKAFF.

The chain links TRBV24-1 to TRBJ2-1, with TRBD2 as a possible D gene (7 bases). Germline values: CDR1 KGHDR, CDR2 SFDVKD. V lost 4 bases to trimming and J lost 3 bases, with 18 bases between them. The CDR3 covers 17 residues. CDR3 in DNA: TGTGCCACCAGTGACTCGCCGGGGGGCGGACGCTACAATGAGCAGTTCTTC. Residues: CATSDSPGGGRYNEQFF.

This chain links TRBV24-1 with TRBJ1-1; D not resolved. Trimming removed 6 bases at V and 4 bases at J, with 11 bases between. The CDR3 has 13 residues. Germline values: CDR1 KGHDR, CDR2 SFDVKD. The CDR3 DNA follows: TGTGCCACCAGTTCCCCGGGATTCACTGAAGCTTTCTTT. Translation gives CATSSPGFTEAFF.

The rearrangement joins TRBV19 to TRBJ2-1; 8 bases are shared with TRBD2. The V segment lost 3 bases and the J segment 3 bases; nucleotides outside the gene matches: 4. CDR1 and CDR2 (germline): LNHDA, SQIVND (reference sequence). The CDR3 extends over 15 amino acids. The CDR3 is CASSIGLAFYNEQFF. Here the CDR3 DNA reads TGTGCCAGTAGTATTGGACTAGCCTTCTACAATGAGCAGTTCTTC.

This clone was seen just once. The DNA of the CDR3 is TGCGCCAGCAGCCAGCTCACGGGACAGGGGAATGGCTACACCTTC. Residues: CASSQLTGQGNGYTF. The chain uses TRBV4-3 and TRBJ1-2, with 10 bases aligning to TRBD1. Germline values: CDR1 LGHNA, CDR2 YSLEER. The CDR3 consists of 15 residues. J lost 6 bases, V lost 3 bases, and 7 bases had no gene match.

This clone has a handful of counts. V usage is TRBV27 and J usage is TRBJ2-7, with TRBD1 matching over 10 bases. J gave up 1 base and V 3 bases, and 3 bases lay outside the gene matches. CDR3 length equals 15 residues. Germline V gene lookup returns CDR1 MNHEY and CDR2 SMNVEV (reference sequence). CDR3 sequence reads: CASSLKDRGSYEQYF. In DNA, the CDR3 is TGTGCCAGCAGTTTGAAGGACAGGGGGTCCTACGAGCAGTACTTC.

The sample holds a few counts of this clone. The rearrangement uses TRBV11-3 and TRBJ1-1; TRBD1 aligns across 9 bases. The J segment lost 0 bases and the V segment lost 1 base, leaving 0 bases of the junction unmatched. Germline V CDR1 and CDR2: SGHNT, YENEEA. The CDR3 spans 15 residues. The chain's CDR3 is CASSLGTGVNTEAFF. The CDR3 coding sequence is TGTGCCAGCAGCTTAGGGACAGGGGTGAACACTGAAGCTTTCTTT.

The chain combines TRBV5-4 with TRBJ2-7; 8 bases are a match to TRBD2. This CDR3 is built from 15 residues. Per the germline V gene, CDR1 is SGHNT and CDR2 is YYREEE (reference sequence). With 4 bases clipped from V and 6 bases from J, the junction kept 12 bases outside the gene matches. The CDR3 reads CASSPGGVRQGEQYF. The CDR3 coding sequence is TGTGCCAGCAGCCCCGGGGGGGTTCGTCAAGGCGAGCAGTACTTC.

The chain has TRBV5-1 and TRBJ2-7, with D possibly being TRBD1 (6 bases). The germline V gene encodes CDR1 SGHRS and CDR2 YFSETQ. CDR3 length: 15 amino acids. V was shortened by 1 base and J by 4 bases, with 15 bases between the two germline ends. The CDR3 DNA is TGCGCCAGCAGCTTGATGCAGGGGAGTCAGTACGAGCAGTACTTC. Its translation: CASSLMQGSQYEQYF. Full variable domain (remainder filled in from reference TRBV5-1 and TRBJ2-7): KAGVTQTPRYLIKTRGQQVTLSCSPISGHRSVSWYQQTPGQGLQFLFEYFSETQRNKGNFPGRFSGRQFSNSRSEMNVSTLELGDSALYLCASSLMQGSQYEQYFGPGTRLTVT.

J is TRBJ1-2 and V is TRBV19; unclear D gene. V lost 6 bases, J lost 7 bases, and 18 bases lay in between. The germline gives CDR1 LNHDA, CDR2 SQIVND (reference sequence). There are 14 residues in the CDR3. The CDR3, as DNA: TGTGCCAGTAGACCGGGCACTATTAGCGGTGGCTACACCTTC. This codes for CASRPGTISGGYTF. Filled out from reference TRBV19 and TRBJ1-2, the complete variable domain reads DGGITQSPKYLFRKEGQNVTLSCEQNLNHDAMYWYRQDPGQGLRLIYYSQIVNDFQKGDIAEGYSVSREKKESFPLTVTSAQKNPTAFYLCASRPGTISGGYTFGSGTRLTVV.

The genes are TRBV7-9 and TRBJ2-1; 8 nucleotides line up with TRBD2. Germline trimming cut 3 bases from V and 4 bases from J; bases unmatched to any gene: 5. The CDR3 extends over 15 amino acids. Germline V gives CDR1 SEHNR, CDR2 FQNEAQ (reference sequence). The CDR3 DNA reads TGTGCCAGCAGCTTCCCCGGGACTAGTTACAATGAGCAGTTCTTC. It translates to CASSFPGTSYNEQFF.